Shown below are 18 T cell receptor beta chains from a single sample sequenced in a study of cytomegalovirus exposure and HLA in healthy donors (dated by TCRdb to 2016 to 2017). The library was generated by the immunoSEQ multiplex PCR assay. For the multiplex PCR, a mixture combining 60 forward primers for TCR Vbeta segments and 13 reverse primers for TCR Jbeta segments was used. TCRdb carries this immuneACCESS record with in-frame sequences only. Its versions omit some clonotypes, under half of them owing to an unresolved V gene in the studies checked, with the rest unexplained. This sample gives over 65,000 clones in total; roughly 76% of them show up just once. About 7.8% of the sample goes to the ten largest clones. Sequences were obtained from PBMCs. These receptors all stem from a man aged 55 to 69 in good health and CMV-seropositive.

This chain connects TRBV10-3 to TRBJ2-1, with 11 bases matching TRBD2. CDR1 is ENHRY and CDR2 is SYGVKD in the germline V gene. The CDR3 contains 14 residues. V trimming: 7 bases; J trimming: 9 bases; junction bases outside the gene matches: 8. CDR3 region: CAIKGTSGVGEQFF. The CDR3 DNA reads TGTGCCATCAAGGGGACTAGCGGAGTGGGTGAGCAGTTCTTC.

The genes are TRBV6-6 and TRBJ2-1; 7 bases line up with TRBD2. Trimming cost V 10 bases and J 5 bases; bases outside gene matches: 14. From germline, CDR1 is MNHNY and CDR2 SVGAGI (reference sequence). This CDR3 comprises 15 residues. The CDR3 nucleotides are TGTGCCACCTCTCCGGGACTACTACATGACAATGAGCAGTTCTTC. Its protein is CATSPGLLHDNEQFF.

V and J are TRBV13 and TRBJ1-6; no clear D gene. The CDR3 is made up of 13 amino acids. The V and J ends lost 0 bases and 5 bases respectively, with 2 bases between them. CDR1 is PRHDT and CDR2 is FYEKMQ in the germline V gene (reference sequence). In DNA, the CDR3 is TGTGCCAGCAGCTTAGGCGATAATTCACCCCTCCACTTT. It encodes CASSLGDNSPLHF. Filled out from reference TRBV13 and TRBJ1-6, the complete variable domain reads AAGVIQSPRHLIKEKRETATLKCYPIPRHDTVYWYQQGPGQDPQFLISFYEKMQSDKGSIPDRFSAQQFSDYHSELNMSSLELGDSALYFCASSLGDNSPLHFGNGTRLTVT.

The genes are TRBV27 and TRBJ1-4, with D possibly being TRBD1 (6 bases). CDR1 is MNHEY, CDR2 SMNVEV, per germline (reference sequence). Trimming shortened V by 6 bases and J by 4 bases, and 24 bases separated the two germline ends. The CDR3 spans 18 residues. Here the CDR3 reads CASRLSPGGGADNEKLFF. CDR3 nucleotide sequence: TGTGCCAGCAGGCTTTCCCCGGGAGGGGGGGCAGATAATGAAAAACTGTTTTTT.

The chain carries TRBV11-3 and TRBJ2-2, with TRBD1 matching 9 bases. CDR3 length: 17 amino acids. V shed 3 bases and J 7 bases; nucleotides not matched to a gene: 12. Per germline, CDR1 SGHNT and CDR2 YENEEA. DNA for the CDR3: TGTGCCAGCAGCTTCAGGGACAGGGATATTTCAGGCGGGGAGCTGTTTTTT. It yields the protein CASSFRDRDISGGELFF.

The V call is TRBV29-1, the J call TRBJ2-4, with 8 nucleotides matching TRBD1. J gave up 7 bases and V 0 bases, and 8 bases lay outside the gene matches. The CDR3 consists of 15 residues. Looked up from germline, CDR1 is SQVTM and CDR2 is ANQGSEA. The CDR3 loop is CSVEDARQGRNIQYF. CDR3 DNA sequence: TGCAGCGTTGAAGACGCTCGACAGGGGCGGAACATTCAGTACTTC. The whole variable domain, filled in from reference TRBV29-1 and TRBJ2-4, reads SAVISQKPSRDICQRGTSLTIQCQVDSQVTMMFWYRQQPGQSLTLIATANQGSEATYESGFVIDKFPISRPNLTFSTLTVSNMSPEDSSIYLCSVEDARQGRNIQYFGAGTRLSVL.

The sample holds a few counts of this clone. V and J are TRBV28 and TRBJ1-2; D not certain. Trimming removed 4 bases from V and 0 bases from J, with 9 bases in between. This CDR3 region has 14 residues. Germline V gives CDR1 MDHEN, CDR2 SYDVKM. This chain's CDR3 is CASSYGGPNYGYTF. The CDR3 bases are TGTGCCAGCAGTTACGGAGGACCTAACTATGGCTACACCTTC.

CDR3 amino acids: CASSLDRRDTQYF. The CDR3 nucleotides read TGTGCCAGCAGCTTGGACAGACGGGATACGCAGTATTTT. V and J are TRBV5-4 and TRBJ2-3; no clear D gene. The CDR3 spans 13 residues. V lost 0 bases, J lost 6 bases, and 8 bases lay in between. Germline V gives CDR1 SGHNT, CDR2 YYREEE (reference sequence). The variable domain in full, completed from reference TRBV5-4 and TRBJ2-3, reads ETGVTQSPTHLIKTRGQQVTLRCSSQSGHNTVSWYQQALGQGPQFIFQYYREEENGRGNFPPRFSGLQFPNYSSELNVNALELDDSALYLCASSLDRRDTQYFGPGTRLTVL.

By share of the sample, this clone is medium-sized. The rearrangement links TRBV2 to TRBJ1-6, with D hard to call. The CDR3 runs 13 residues. Germline CDR1 is SNHLY and CDR2 is FYNNEI. The germline V and J ends were trimmed by 7 bases and 3 bases, with 7 bases remaining between them. CDR3 sequence reads: CASITDYNSPLHF. DNA of the CDR3: TGTGCCAGCATTACAGACTATAATTCACCCCTCCACTTT.

This clone was counted once. J is TRBJ1-5 and V is TRBV2, with TRBD1 matching 7 bases. CDR3 length equals 15 residues. Trimming took 6 bases from V and 4 from J; bases not matched to a gene: 9. Germline CDR1 SNHLY, CDR2 FYNNEI. This CDR3 is CASSSSRRGNQPQHF. Written as DNA, the CDR3 is TGTGCCAGCAGCTCATCCCGCAGGGGGAATCAGCCCCAGCATTTT.

CDR3 loop: CASRQQGLLNTEAFF. In nucleotides, the CDR3 is TGTGCCAGCAGGCAACAGGGACTACTGAACACTGAAGCTTTCTTT. The chain couples TRBV5-4 to TRBJ1-1; D might be TRBD1 (6 bases). Per germline, CDR1 SGHNT and CDR2 YYREEE (reference sequence). The CDR3 length is 15 residues. Between the trimmed V and J ends, which lost 5 bases and 0 bases, there was a span of 14 bases.

The chain uses TRBV2 and TRBJ1-2; TRBD1 agrees at 11 bases. The germline V gene has CDR1 SNHLY and CDR2 FYNNEI. This CDR3 has 15 amino acids. J was trimmed by 4 bases and V by 4 bases; bases with no gene match: 5. The CDR3 DNA reads TGTGCCAGCAGTGGGAGGACAGGGGGCGCCTATGGCTACACCTTC. Its translation is CASSGRTGGAYGYTF.

The chain combines TRBV10-1 with TRBJ1-1, with D possibly matching TRBD1 (6 bases). The ends were cut back, 11 bases at V and 2 bases at J, with 18 bases in the middle. From germline, CDR1 is WNHNN and CDR2 SYGVQD (reference sequence). The CDR3 contains 14 residues. The CDR3 DNA reads as TGCGCCCATTCAGCTTGGGGGCTAAACACTGAAGCTTTCTTT. Its protein is CAHSAWGLNTEAFF.

This clone was observed a few times. The gene calls are TRBV6-1 and TRBJ1-2, with D perhaps matching TRBD1 (6 bases). The CDR3 extends over 13 amino acids. Trimming shortened V by 5 bases and J by 4 bases, and 11 bases separated the two germline ends. Germline V gene data show CDR1 as MNHNS and CDR2 as SASEGT. The CDR3 sequence is CASSKQGLYGYTF. Here the CDR3 DNA reads TGTGCCAGCAGTAAACAGGGCCTCTATGGCTACACCTTC.

The V gene is TRBV10-3, the J gene TRBJ2-1; 8 positions match TRBD1. This CDR3 spans 16 amino acids. Germline CDR1 reads ENHRY; CDR2 reads SYGVKD. The V gene end was trimmed by 5 bases and the J gene end by 2 bases; junction bases not matched to a gene: 8. The CDR3 sequence is CAISYDDRGTYNEQFF. CDR3 in DNA: TGTGCCATCAGTTATGATGACAGGGGAACCTACAATGAGCAGTTCTTC.

This chain connects TRBV29-1 to TRBJ2-2; D gene ambiguous. The V gene lost 3 bases and the J gene lost 0 bases, with 5 bases spanning the gap. The germline V gene has CDR1 SQVTM and CDR2 ANQGSEA. The CDR3 has 13 residues. The CDR3 region is CSVEQANTGELFF. The CDR3 DNA sequence: TGCAGCGTTGAGCAGGCGAACACCGGGGAGCTGTTTTTT.

The CDR3 protein is CSALPPGTISFGGYTF. The DNA of the CDR3 is TGCAGCGCCCTCCCTCCCGGGACTATCAGTTTTGGGGGCTACACCTTC. The V and J genes are TRBV29-1 and TRBJ1-2; a weak D match, TRBD1 (5 bases). CDR1 is SQVTM, CDR2 ANQGSEA, per germline. The CDR3 extends over 16 amino acids. The ends were cut back, 7 bases at V and 8 bases at J, with 29 bases in the middle.

The rearrangement uses TRBV6-5 and TRBJ2-7; 10 bases map to TRBD1. J lost 7 bases, V lost 5 bases, and 11 bases had no gene match. CDR3 length: 15 residues. CDR1 and CDR2 from the germline V gene are MNHEY and SVGAGI. Here the CDR3 DNA reads TGTGCCAGCAGTACCGGGACAGGGGCGCAAGGGGAGCAGTACTTC. This sequence encodes CASSTGTGAQGEQYF.